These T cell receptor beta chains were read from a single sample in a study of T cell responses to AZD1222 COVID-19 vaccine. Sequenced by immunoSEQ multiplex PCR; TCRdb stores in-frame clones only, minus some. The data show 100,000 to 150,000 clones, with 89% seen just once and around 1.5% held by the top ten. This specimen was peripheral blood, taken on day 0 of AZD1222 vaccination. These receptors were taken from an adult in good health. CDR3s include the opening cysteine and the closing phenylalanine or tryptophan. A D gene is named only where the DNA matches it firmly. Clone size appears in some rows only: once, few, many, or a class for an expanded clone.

CASGGGTSGYNEQFF	TGTGCCAGTGGAGGAGGGACTAGCGGTTACAATGAGCAGTTCTTC	TRBV3-1/TRBV3-2	TRBD2	.	TRBJ2-1
CASSPLASEQYF	TGTGCCAGCAGTCCACTAGCCTCCGAGCAGTACTTC	TRBV27	.	.	TRBJ2-7
CASSLGVSQETQYF	TGTGCCAGCAGCTTGGGCGTCAGCCAAGAGACCCAGTACTTC	TRBV7-6	.	.	TRBJ2-5
CASSLAGSYEQYF	TGTGCCAGCAGCTTAGCGGGTTCCTACGAGCAGTACTTC	TRBV11-2	.	once	TRBJ2-7
CSASPGPEAFF	TGCAGTGCTAGTCCGGGACCCGAAGCTTTCTTT	TRBV20-1	.	.	TRBJ1-1
CASSPGGSLIYGYTF	TGTGCCAGCAGCCCCGGGGGAAGCCTTATTTATGGCTACACCTTC	TRBV7-9	.	.	TRBJ1-2
CASSVPKDRPNTEAFF	TGTGCCAGCAGCGTCCCTAAGGACAGGCCTAACACTGAAGCTTTCTTT	TRBV9	TRBD1	.	TRBJ1-1
CASSPQDTEAFF	TGCGCCAGCAGCCCACAGGACACTGAAGCTTTCTTT	TRBV5-1	.	.	TRBJ1-1
CASSQARPQEHMNTEAFF	TGCGCCAGCAGCCAAGCCCGCCCCCAGGAGCACATGAACACTGAAGCTTTCTTT	TRBV4-3	.	.	TRBJ1-1
CASSEGAEGYEQYF	TGTGCCAGCAGTGAAGGAGCGGAAGGCTACGAGCAGTACTTC	TRBV6-4	.	.	TRBJ2-7
CAWSYNSPLHF	TGTGCCTGGAGTTACAATTCACCCCTCCACTTT	TRBV30	.	.	TRBJ1-6
CASSGEWGAPSYEQYF	TGTGCCAGCAGTGGGGAGTGGGGGGCCCCCTCCTACGAGCAGTACTTC	TRBV28	.	.	TRBJ2-7
CASSSGGGQPQHF	TGTGCCAGCAGTTCGGGGGGAGGGCAGCCCCAGCATTTT	TRBV6-5	.	.	TRBJ1-5
CASSSIGWDPTGELFF	TGTGCCAGCAGCTCTATAGGTTGGGATCCCACCGGGGAGCTGTTTTTT	TRBV7-9	.	.	TRBJ2-2
CASSLLTGSSTEAFF	TGTGCCAGCAGCCTATTAACAGGGAGCAGCACTGAAGCTTTCTTT	TRBV11-2	.	.	TRBJ1-1
CASRTGTRGSQETQYF	TGTGCCAGTAGAACCGGGACTAGAGGGAGCCAAGAGACCCAGTACTTC	TRBV19	TRBD2	.	TRBJ2-5
CAISGQPAGTDTQYF	TGTGCCATCAGCGGACAGCCAGCCGGCACAGATACGCAGTATTTT	TRBV10-3	.	.	TRBJ2-3
CATSRAWGWLAEYTDTQYF	TGTGCCACCAGCAGAGCTTGGGGCTGGCTAGCGGAATACACAGATACGCAGTATTTT	TRBV15	TRBD2	.	TRBJ2-3
CASSIDLVGAFF	TGTGCCAGTAGTATAGATCTCGTAGGAGCTTTCTTT	TRBV19	.	few	TRBJ1-1
CASSSPRGLTNEKLFF	TGTGCCAGCAGTTCTCCCCGGGGCCTAACTAATGAAAAACTGTTTTTT	TRBV28	.	once	TRBJ1-4
CASSFRGGRSYEQYF	TGTGCCAGCAGCTTCCGTGGCGGGAGGTCCTACGAGCAGTACTTC	TRBV11-3	TRBD2	.	TRBJ2-7
CAWSVSPSDRGPGAFF	TGTGCCTGGAGTGTAAGCCCTTCCGACAGGGGGCCGGGGGCTTTCTTT	TRBV30	TRBD1	.	TRBJ1-1
CASSLNRGNSPLHF	TGTGCCAGCAGTTTAAACAGGGGAAATTCACCCCTCCACTTT	TRBV27	TRBD1	few	TRBJ1-6
CASSLHQGSPETQYF	TGTGCCAGCAGCTTACACCAGGGTTCCCCGGAGACCCAGTACTTC	TRBV11-3	.	.	TRBJ2-5
CASSIRAGGIGNIQYF	TGTGCCAGTAGTATACGGGCAGGGGGGATTGGTAACATTCAGTACTTC	TRBV19	.	.	TRBJ2-4
CASSPAQSEAFF	TGTGCCAGCTCACCAGCTCAGAGTGAAGCTTTCTTT	TRBV18	.	.	TRBJ1-1
CASSAEGQGNEKLFF	TGTGCCAGCAGCGCAGAGGGACAGGGGAATGAAAAACTGTTTTTT	TRBV9	TRBD1	once	TRBJ1-4
CASSYEGGTGNTIYF	TGTGCCAGCAGTTACGAAGGGGGTACTGGAAACACCATATATTTT	TRBV6-5	.	.	TRBJ1-3
CASSFESNTEAFF	TGCGCCAGCAGCTTTGAATCCAACACTGAAGCTTTCTTT	TRBV5-1	.	.	TRBJ1-1
CASSFSLAGEQFF	TGTGCCAGCAGCTTTTCCCTAGCGGGGGAGCAGTTCTTC	TRBV7-3	TRBD2	.	TRBJ2-1
CASSLTPFGHEQYF	TGTGCCAGCAGTTTAACGCCCTTCGGACACGAGCAGTACTTC	TRBV27	.	.	TRBJ2-7
CASSLGRGFGANVLTF	TGTGCCAGCAGCTTAGGTAGAGGGTTTGGGGCCAACGTCCTGACTTTC	TRBV5-6	.	.	TRBJ2-6
CAWSGDGTDEAFF	TGTGCCTGGAGTGGGGATGGGACGGATGAAGCTTTCTTT	TRBV30	.	once	TRBJ1-1
CASSLELAGVGSGELFF	TGCGCCAGCAGCTTGGAACTAGCGGGAGTCGGTAGCGGGGAGCTGTTTTTT	TRBV5-1	TRBD2	.	TRBJ2-2
CASSTSGNEQFF	TGTGCCAGCAGCACTAGCGGGAATGAGCAGTTCTTC	TRBV5-6	TRBD2	.	TRBJ2-1
CASSLGQGSGTEAFF	TGTGCCAGCAGCTTGGGACAGGGGTCCGGCACTGAAGCTTTCTTT	TRBV5-8	TRBD1	.	TRBJ1-1
CASSFEDGSYEQYF	TGTGCCAGCAGCTTCGAGGACGGCTCCTACGAGCAGTACTTC	TRBV7-9	.	.	TRBJ2-7
CSASGGGNTIYF	TGCAGTGCTAGTGGCGGAGGAAACACCATATATTTT	TRBV20-1	.	.	TRBJ1-3
CASSVAPGQEATNEKLFF	TGTGCCAGCAGCGTGGCTCCGGGACAGGAGGCAACTAATGAAAAACTGTTTTTT	TRBV6-7	TRBD1	once	TRBJ1-4
CASSQRLEQFF	TGTGCCAGCAGCCAGAGGTTGGAGCAGTTCTTC	TRBV4-2	.	.	TRBJ2-1
CASSAWTGGKNTEAFF	TGTGCCAGCAGCGCCTGGACAGGGGGAAAGAACACTGAAGCTTTCTTT	TRBV7-8	TRBD1	.	TRBJ1-1
CASSQDASGRIETQYF	TGTGCCAGCAGCCAAGATGCTAGCGGGAGAATAGAGACCCAGTACTTC	TRBV3-1/TRBV3-2	TRBD2	.	TRBJ2-5
CASSVGAGRAEQYF	TGTGCCAGCAGCGTAGGGGCGGGACGAGCCGAGCAGTACTTC	TRBV9	.	.	TRBJ2-7
CASSQTTYEQYF	TGTGCCAGCAGCCAAACAACCTACGAGCAGTACTTC	TRBV7-2	.	.	TRBJ2-7
CASSLPVGGFNEQFF	TGTGCCAGCAGCTTACCAGTAGGGGGATTCAATGAGCAGTTCTTC	TRBV13	.	.	TRBJ2-1
CASSVGAGMGYEQYF	TGTGCCAGCAGCGTTGGAGCGGGAATGGGGTACGAGCAGTACTTC	TRBV9	TRBD2	.	TRBJ2-7
CASRHGTSRYEQYF	TGTGCCAGCAGGCACGGGACTAGCAGGTACGAGCAGTACTTC	TRBV21-1	.	.	TRBJ2-7
CASSIGSYSNQPQHF	TGTGCCAGTAGTATTGGAAGTTATAGCAATCAGCCCCAGCATTTT	TRBV19	.	.	TRBJ1-5
CATWTSGSNEQFF	TGTGCCACCTGGACTAGCGGGAGTAATGAGCAGTTCTTC	TRBV10-3	TRBD2	.	TRBJ2-1
CASPRRSTDTQYF	TGTGCCAGTCCCAGGAGGAGCACAGATACGCAGTATTTT	TRBV28	.	.	TRBJ2-3
CASSLAIGQGAEYEQYF	TGTGCCAGCAGCTTGGCCATAGGACAGGGGGCGGAGTACGAGCAGTACTTC	TRBV5-4	TRBD1	.	TRBJ2-7
CASSYEISPVNGYTF	TGTGCCAGCAGTTACGAGATTAGTCCCGTTAACGGCTACACCTTC	TRBV6-5	.	.	TRBJ1-2
CASSRLASSGRASDIQYF	TGCGCCAGCAGCCGCTTGGCGTCTAGCGGGAGGGCCTCTGACATTCAGTACTTC	TRBV5-1	TRBD2	.	TRBJ2-4
CASSPADTGELFF	TGTGCCAGCTCCCCAGCAGATACCGGGGAGCTGTTTTTT	TRBV18	.	few	TRBJ2-2
CASSPGTDTYEQYF	TGCGCCAGCAGCCCCGGGACGGACACCTACGAGCAGTACTTC	TRBV5-1	.	.	TRBJ2-7
CASTLGGATNEKLFF	TGTGCCAGCACCCTCGGGGGAGCAACTAATGAAAAACTGTTTTTT	TRBV19	.	.	TRBJ1-4
CASSLLLGPAERVEQYF	TGCGCCAGCAGCTTGTTGCTGGGGCCAGCGGAGAGAGTCGAGCAGTACTTC	TRBV5-1	.	.	TRBJ2-7
CASQDPYYGYTF	TGTGCCAGCCAAGATCCCTACTATGGCTACACCTTC	TRBV28	.	.	TRBJ1-2
CASSQYGLAGGYDKNIQYF	TGCGCCAGCAGCCAATACGGACTAGCGGGAGGTTACGACAAAAACATTCAGTACTTC	TRBV4-1	TRBD2	.	TRBJ2-4